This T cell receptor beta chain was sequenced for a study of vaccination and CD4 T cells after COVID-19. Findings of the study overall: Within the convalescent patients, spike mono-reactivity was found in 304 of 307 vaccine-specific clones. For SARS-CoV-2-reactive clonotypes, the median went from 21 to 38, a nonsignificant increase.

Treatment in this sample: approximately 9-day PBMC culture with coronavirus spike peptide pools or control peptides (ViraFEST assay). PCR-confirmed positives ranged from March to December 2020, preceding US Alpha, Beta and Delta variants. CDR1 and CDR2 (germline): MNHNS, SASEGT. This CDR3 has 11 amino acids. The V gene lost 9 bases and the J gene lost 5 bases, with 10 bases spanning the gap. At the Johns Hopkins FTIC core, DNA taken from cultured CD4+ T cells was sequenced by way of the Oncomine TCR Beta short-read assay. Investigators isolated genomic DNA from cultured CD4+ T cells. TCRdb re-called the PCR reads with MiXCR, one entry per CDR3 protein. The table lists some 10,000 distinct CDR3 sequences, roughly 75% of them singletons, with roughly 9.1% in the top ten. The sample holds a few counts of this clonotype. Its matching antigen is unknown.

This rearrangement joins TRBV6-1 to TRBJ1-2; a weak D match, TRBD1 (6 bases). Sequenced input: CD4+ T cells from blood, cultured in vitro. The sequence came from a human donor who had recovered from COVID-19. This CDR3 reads CASTRGYGYTF. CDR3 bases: TGTGCCAGTACAAGGGGGTATGGCTACACCTTC.